This TCR beta chain was profiled in a study of T cell repertoires in cytomegalovirus infection. Whole-study context: Carrying CMV and the relevant HLA type showed in public TCR beta signatures.

The study, taken as a whole, reports: There were HLA-C-restricted CMV-specific TCR beta clonotypes dominating the ex vivo response. Frequencies of public TCR beta families were cumulated, and this identified carriers of CMV plus the relevant HLA.

CDR1 and CDR2 from the germline V gene are SGHDT and YYEEEE. The V gene lost 1 base and the J gene lost 5 bases, with 12 bases spanning the gap. The CDR3 has 14 amino acids. TCRdb processed the reads anew with MiXCR; each CDR3 protein has one entry. The table includes around 490,000 distinct CDR3 sequences, 26% detected once. To note about this clonotype: The antigen remains undetermined.

Sequenced input: PBMCs. The clonotype was recovered from a human donor in good health (CMV status not recorded). Some clones in this sample may be carry-over from other donors' samples. The rearrangement uses TRBV5-6 and TRBJ2-5; D unclear. The CDR3, as DNA: TGTGCCAGCAGCTTGAGTCAGGAATGGGAGACCCAGTACTTC. Amino acids: CASSLSQEWETQYF.